This passage covers 27 T cell receptor beta chains from one sample sequenced in a study of T cell responses to AZD1222 COVID-19 vaccine. Sequencing was performed with immunoSEQ multiplex PCR; in TCRdb, only in-frame clones are kept and a portion is missing. Among 150,000 to 200,000 clones listed, approximately 91% were seen once. Sequenced material: peripheral blood, taken on day 0 of AZD1222 vaccination. The source of these receptors is an adult in good health.

V gene TRBV7-9 combines with J gene TRBJ1-3; perhaps TRBD1 as D (6 bases). Germline-derived CDR1 and CDR2 are SEHNR and FQNEAQ (reference sequence). This CDR3 has 14 amino acids. V was shortened by 6 bases and J by 4 bases, with 13 bases between the two germline ends. CDR3 protein: CASRPQGRGNTIYF. The CDR3 DNA reads as TGTGCCAGCAGGCCCCAGGGGAGGGGAAACACCATATATTTT.

This chain uses TRBV20-1 with TRBJ1-1; no clear D gene. This CDR3 spans 10 amino acids. Looked up from germline, CDR1 is DFQATT and CDR2 is SNEGSKA (reference sequence). V was cut by 5 bases and J by 2 bases, with 3 bases left in between. The CDR3 nucleotides are TGCAGTGCTCATAACACTGAAGCTTTCTTT. Translating it yields CSAHNTEAFF.

This sequence joins TRBV19 and TRBJ1-2; 7 nucleotides agree with TRBD1. Looked up from germline, CDR1 is LNHDA and CDR2 is SQIVND (reference sequence). CDR3 size: 12 residues. V lost 7 bases and J lost 3; bases outside the gene matches: 2. CDR3 protein: CASTTGDYGYTF. DNA for the CDR3: TGTGCCAGTACTACAGGGGACTATGGCTACACCTTC. The full variable domain, completed using reference TRBV19 and TRBJ1-2, is DGGITQSPKYLFRKEGQNVTLSCEQNLNHDAMYWYRQDPGQGLRLIYYSQIVNDFQKGDIAEGYSVSREKKESFPLTVTSAQKNPTAFYLCASTTGDYGYTFGSGTRLTVV.

The gene calls are TRBV27 and TRBJ2-7; 7 nucleotides align to TRBD1. The V gene's germline CDR1 is MNHEY and CDR2 SMNVEV (reference sequence). With 8 bases clipped from V and 6 bases from J, the junction kept 10 bases outside the gene matches. The CDR3 has 13 amino acids. CDR3 sequence reads: CASGELTGSEQYF. DNA for the CDR3: TGTGCCAGCGGAGAGCTGACAGGGAGCGAGCAGTACTTC.

The chain is built from TRBV4-3 and TRBJ2-7, with 11 bases identical to TRBD2. The CDR3 contains 14 residues. Germline CDR1 and CDR2: LGHNA and YSLEER. The trim removed 9 bases at V and 3 bases at J, leaving 7 bases unmatched. CDR3 region: CASWIAGGFYEQYF. The CDR3 DNA follows: TGCGCCAGTTGGATAGCGGGAGGGTTCTACGAGCAGTACTTC.

This sequence joins TRBV11-2 and TRBJ2-7; D perhaps matches TRBD2 (5 bases). The CDR3 spans 15 residues. Germline-derived CDR1 and CDR2 are SGHAT and FQNNGV. Deletions cut 1 base from V and 6 bases from J, with 16 bases between. The CDR3 DNA reads as TGTGCCAGCAGCTTAGTATATGGTTCTCGGGGCGAGCAGTACTTC. Its translation: CASSLVYGSRGEQYF. The full variable domain, with the rest looked up from reference TRBV11-2 and TRBJ2-7, is EAGVAQSPRYKIIEKRQSVAFWCNPISGHATLYWYQQILGQGPKLLIQFQNNGVVDDSQLPKDRFSAERLKGVDSTLKIQPAKLEDSAVYLCASSLVYGSRGEQYFGPGTRLTVT.

The gene calls are TRBV9 and TRBJ2-6; D possibly corresponds to TRBD1 (5 bases). V was pared by 2 bases and J by 0 bases, with 12 bases between. Germline CDR1 SGDLS, CDR2 YYNGEE. The CDR3 runs 17 residues. The CDR3: CASSVQGARSGANVLTF. As DNA, the CDR3 is TGTGCCAGCAGCGTCCAGGGTGCCCGCTCTGGGGCCAACGTCCTGACTTTC.

The chain joins TRBV6-5 to TRBJ1-2, with D perhaps TRBD1 (5 bases). The CDR3 loop spans 14 amino acids. Germline V CDR1 and CDR2: MNHEY, SVGAGI. The V and J ends lost 0 bases and 8 bases respectively, with 13 bases between them. CDR3 in DNA: TGTGCCAGCAGTTACTCGAGGGGCGGAACAGGCTACACCTTC. It yields the protein CASSYSRGGTGYTF.

This chain uses TRBV28 with TRBJ1-2; D ambiguous. Germline assignment: CDR1 MDHEN and CDR2 SYDVKM. This CDR3 has 14 residues. Trimming took 5 bases from V and 5 from J, leaving 15 bases between them. The CDR3 coding sequence is TGTGCCAGCAGTGCCACCGGGAAGATATATGGCTACACCTTC. This encodes CASSATGKIYGYTF.

The V gene is TRBV7-2, the J gene TRBJ1-1; D might be TRBD1 (6 bases). V was shortened by 3 bases and J by 4 bases, with 12 bases between the two germline ends. CDR1 is SGHTA, CDR2 FQGNSA, per germline. The CDR3 has 14 amino acids. CDR3 loop: CASSLSFRGTEAFF. CDR3 coding DNA: TGTGCCAGCAGCTTGAGTTTCAGGGGCACTGAAGCTTTCTTT.

The V gene is TRBV18, the J gene TRBJ1-2; D might be TRBD1 (5 bases). Germline-derived CDR1 and CDR2 are KGHSH and LQKENI. There are 14 residues in the CDR3. V was pared by 5 bases and J by 2 bases, with 12 bases between. As DNA, the CDR3 is TGTGCCAGCTCAGTCGGGACGGTCAACTATGGCTACACCTTC. Encoded protein: CASSVGTVNYGYTF.

CDR3 bases: TGTGCCAGCAGTTACAAGCGGACCTACGAGCAGTACTTC. Amino acids: CASSYKRTYEQYF. The V call is TRBV2, the J call TRBJ2-7; perhaps TRBD2 as D (5 bases). Germline values: CDR1 SNHLY, CDR2 FYNNEI. Trimming shortened V by 5 bases and J by 2 bases, and 10 bases separated the two germline ends. The CDR3 has 13 amino acids.

This clone was found a few times. The rearrangement uses TRBV19 and TRBJ1-1, with D unresolved. Looked up from germline, CDR1 is LNHDA and CDR2 is SQIVND (reference sequence). Trimming removed 3 bases from V and 1 base from J, with 9 bases in between. The CDR3 loop spans 14 amino acids. CDR3: CASSIGRSNTEAFF. In DNA, the CDR3 is TGTGCCAGTAGTATCGGGAGATCGAACACTGAAGCTTTCTTT.

About this clone: Other DNA variants within this sample encode the same CDR3. The chain recombines TRBV7-9 with TRBJ2-3; D not resolved. With 1 base removed from V and 1 base from J, the gap between germline ends came to 0 bases. This CDR3 comprises 12 residues. CDR1 and CDR2 from the germline V gene are SEHNR and FQNEAQ (reference sequence). CDR3 nucleotides: TGTGCCAGCAGCTTAGGCACAGATACGCAGTATTTT. Its translation: CASSLGTDTQYF.

This chain links TRBV6-5 with TRBJ2-1, with 11 bases fitting TRBD2. Germline values: CDR1 MNHEY, CDR2 SVGAGI. V shed 6 bases, J shed 2 bases, and the junction held 3 bases outside the gene matches. This CDR3 spans 15 amino acids. CDR3 sequence (DNA): TGTGCCAGCAGCCTACTAGCGGGGGCCTACAATGAGCAGTTCTTC. This gives the protein CASSLLAGAYNEQFF.

The genes are TRBV7-8 and TRBJ1-5, with D unclear. The V end was cut by 5 bases, the J end by 0 bases, with 17 bases between. CDR3 length equals 17 residues. Germline V CDR1 and CDR2: SGHVS, FQNEAQ. CDR3 region: CASSTDGFRYSNQPQHF. The CDR3 DNA sequence: TGTGCCAGCAGCACAGATGGGTTCAGGTATAGCAATCAGCCCCAGCATTTT.

This chain joins TRBV28 and TRBJ1-1; D may be TRBD1 (5 bases). Germline V gives CDR1 MDHEN, CDR2 SYDVKM. Between the trimmed V and J ends, which lost 6 bases and 8 bases, there was a span of 13 bases. The CDR3 runs to 12 residues. The CDR3 bases are TGTGCCAGCAGGCCGGGACCCAAAGAAGCTTTCTTT. The encoded protein is CASRPGPKEAFF.

This chain uses TRBV28 with TRBJ1-2; D unclear. The V gene's germline CDR1 is MDHEN and CDR2 SYDVKM. The CDR3 has 15 residues. Trimming stripped 2 bases from V and 0 bases from J, with 10 bases between. The DNA of the CDR3 is TGTGCCAGCAGTTTAGTAGCGGAGGCTAACTATGGCTACACCTTC. Amino acid sequence: CASSLVAEANYGYTF.

The V gene is TRBV29-1, the J gene TRBJ2-7; 9 positions match TRBD2. The CDR3 loop spans 13 amino acids. Germline V gene lookup returns CDR1 SQVTM and CDR2 ANQGSEA. J gave up 10 bases and V 2 bases, and 9 bases lay outside the gene matches. The CDR3 loop is CSVELRLADTQYF. CDR3 sequence (DNA): TGCAGCGTTGAATTACGACTAGCGGATACACAGTACTTC.

This chain connects TRBV7-3 to TRBJ1-1; 12 nucleotides align to TRBD1. CDR1 is SGHTA and CDR2 is FQGTGA in the germline V gene. V gave up 1 base and J gave up 1 base; unmatched junction bases: 4. The CDR3 sequence is 17 residues long. This chain's CDR3 is CASSLKGQGAENTEAFF. For the CDR3, the DNA is TGTGCCAGCAGCTTAAAGGGACAGGGGGCCGAGAACACTGAAGCTTTCTTT.

The rearrangement links TRBV28 to TRBJ1-6, with D possibly TRBD1 on 5 matching bases. Trimming took 7 bases from V and 8 from J, leaving 15 bases between them. The germline CDR1 and CDR2 sequences are MDHEN and SYDVKM. The CDR3 is made up of 14 amino acids. The DNA of the CDR3 is TGTGCCAGCAATACCGGGACTCTCCATTCACCCCTCCACTTT. It translates to CASNTGTLHSPLHF. Based on the CDR3 plus reference TRBV28 and TRBJ1-6, the full variable domain is DVKVTQSSRYLVKRTGEKVFLECVQDMDHENMFWYRQDPGLGLRLIYFSYDVKMKEKGDIPEGYSVSREKKERFSLILESASTNQTSMYLCASNTGTLHSPLHFGNGTRLTVT.

The chain employs TRBV19 and TRBJ2-7, with TRBD1 matching over 8 bases. The germline V gene encodes CDR1 LNHDA and CDR2 SQIVND (reference sequence). With 7 bases clipped from V and 4 bases from J, the junction kept 12 bases outside the gene matches. The CDR3 is 15 amino acids. Written as DNA, the CDR3 is TGTGCCAGTAAAGTGAAGACAGGGGACTGGTACGAGCAGTACTTC. It is translated as CASKVKTGDWYEQYF.

The chain recombines TRBV5-1 with TRBJ1-1; D remains unclear. This CDR3 region has 11 residues. V dropped 0 bases and J dropped 7 bases, with 4 bases sitting between them. Germline V gives CDR1 SGHRS, CDR2 YFSETQ. The DNA of the CDR3 is TGCGCCAGCAGCTTGGGGGGTGAAGCTTTCTTT. Its translation is CASSLGGEAFF.

CDR3 residues: CASGVAGTYNEQFF. The CDR3 DNA is TGTGCCAGCGGGGTAGCGGGGACCTACAATGAGCAGTTCTTC. The genes are TRBV5-4 and TRBJ2-1; 8 positions agree with TRBD2. This CDR3 has 14 residues. The J segment lost 2 bases and the V segment lost 7 bases, leaving 5 bases of the junction unmatched. The germline CDR1 and CDR2 sequences are SGHNT and YYREEE (reference sequence).

The chain joins TRBV19 to TRBJ1-1; no definite D call. The V and J ends lost 9 bases and 0 bases respectively, with 23 bases between them. The CDR3 length is 17 residues. Germline V gene data show CDR1 as LNHDA and CDR2 as SQIVND (reference sequence). The CDR3 DNA follows: TGTGCCAGCCAGGCTCAGTTCCCCGATATGGTGAACACTGAAGCTTTCTTT. It is translated as CASQAQFPDMVNTEAFF.

This clone was counted a few times. The chain has TRBV5-4 and TRBJ1-3, with D unresolved. Per germline, CDR1 SGHNT and CDR2 YYREEE (reference sequence). There are 15 residues in the CDR3. The V end was cut by 5 bases, the J end by 0 bases, with 12 bases between. The CDR3 loop is CASRKALDSGNTIYF. CDR3 coding DNA: TGTGCCAGCAGGAAGGCTCTTGACTCTGGAAACACCATATATTTT.

The J gene is TRBJ2-7, the V gene TRBV12-3 or TRBV12-4; tentative D call: TRBD1 (5 bases). The CDR3 length is 13 residues. V was pared by 2 bases and J by 3 bases, with 8 bases between. DNA of the CDR3: TGTGCCAGCAGTTTATCAGGGCGCTACGAGCAGTACTTC. This translates into CASSLSGRYEQYF.